Described below is a single T cell receptor (beta chain) sequence and its context. Its antigen remains unidentified. Per the study methods: A classifier for distant metastasis in papillary thyroid cancer was constructed using CDR3 differences observed across clinicopathological groups. TCRdb re-clonotyped the PCR reads via MiXCR. Clone size and V and J calls follow TCRdb, not the original study. The sample holds about 24,000 clones, 24% seen once. The sample is drawn from a study of metastatic and nonmetastatic thyroid tumors. About the research overall: Repertoire comparisons spanned blood and tumor or nodule tissue from malignant and benign thyroid patients.

General observations from the study: For both blood and tumor, malignant thyroid tumors reportedly showed significantly higher TCR beta diversity than benign nodules did.

Thyroid surgery took place with no prior treatment in any patient. V gave up 3 bases and J gave up 7 bases; unmatched junction bases: 8. The CDR3 runs to 14 residues. CDR1 DFQATT and CDR2 SNEGSKA come from the germline V gene (reference sequence). The receptor was isolated from a male donor with papillary thyroid cancer or a benign thyroid nodule (not recorded which). Some clones in this sample may be carry-over from other donors' samples. The rearrangement joins TRBV20-1 to TRBJ2-1; 8 positions match TRBD2. The sample consisted of tumor tissue. CDR3 DNA sequence: TGCAGTGCTAGTACTAGCGGTCGACGGAATGAGCAGTTCTTC. This gives the protein CSASTSGRRNEQFF.